Listed here is a single TCR beta chain. Its specific antigen is unknown. Base qualities are not provided; no much larger clone lies one nucleotide away. Donors of the sequenced samples were patients with active juvenile idiopathic arthritis. Right after thawing, the cells went straight into sorting, and Live/Dead Fixable Near-IR Stain was used to exclude dead cells. The entry originates in a study of circulating and synovial CD4+ cells in juvenile arthritis (dated by TCRdb to 2013 to 2014). About the investigation overall: Within each patient, the study compared the TCRbeta CDR3 repertoires of three groups: circulating HLA-DR+ CD4 T cells, bulk blood CD4 T cells, and synovial CD4 T cells. The goal of repertoire sequencing was to confirm that a circulating synovial-like CD4 T cell subset was enriched in synovial clonotypes.

The library was produced with the immunoSEQ multiplex PCR assay. An external provider carried out the TCRbeta CDR3 sequencing as a commercial service. The study's own analysis went as follows. The analyses used productive nucleotide sequences together with amino acid sequences obtained by in silico translation. To equalise sample size, diversity was assessed as Renyi entropy across alpha values by taking the median of 200 repeated subsamples. Pairwise repertoire distance was calculated as one minus the Chao-modified Jaccard index, correcting for under-sampling, and used for clustering. Frequency-weighted overlap with synovial clonotypes was calculated over 200 sample sizes with 200 draws without replacement at each size, and the overlap was reported at the size of the smaller sample. Imported from immuneACCESS, the table was reduced by TCRdb to in-frame sequences with V and J called. These copies leave out some clones; in studies compared against another copy, an unresolved V gene accounts for under half, and the cause of the remainder is not known. V, J and clone size were drawn from that table, and D and trimming were deduced from the DNA. This sample has tens of thousands of clones in its table, and over 85% of those were observed once. Roughly 0.7% of the sample lies in the top ten.

The full study reports these points: Compared with bulk blood CD4 repertoires, both the synovial and the circulating pathogenic-like lymphocyte repertoires were less diverse, and some CPL samples were as oligoclonal as synovium. Because CPL samples and bulk blood CD4 samples differed in T cell genome counts by at least an order of magnitude, sample-size effects were addressed. No difference between circulating pathogenic-like lymphocytes and bulk blood T cells was detected by traditional Vbeta family usage analysis. Because overlap with synovium rose as sequencing depth increased, the measured fractions of shared clonotypes likely underestimated the overlap of the full repertoire. Circulating pathogenic-like lymphocytes clustered together with synovial T cells and shared a substantially larger fraction of CDR3 sequences with synovium than bulk blood did.

Via the germline V gene, CDR1 is SGHRS and CDR2 YFSETQ. V lost 0 bases and J lost 3 bases, and the count of bases not matched to a germline gene is 16. Including cysteine and phenylalanine, the CDR3 has 19 amino acids. The DNA shown is the 57-base CDR3, in frame from base 1. The sequenced sample was CD4+ T cells from blood. Recombination joined TRBV5-1 with TRBJ2-3; TRBD2 agrees with 7 junctional bases. The clonotype was recovered from a human donor with juvenile idiopathic arthritis. The CDR3 amino acid sequence is: CASSLGVDSNGGLTDTQYF. The sequenced DNA: TGCGCCAGCAGCTTGGGAGTGGACTCCAACGGGGGGTTAACAGATACGCAGTATTTT. When the CDR3 is completed using the reference TRBV5-1 and TRBJ2-3 genes on either side, the full variable domain is KAGVTQTPRYLIKTRGQQVTLSCSPISGHRSVSWYQQTPGQGLQFLFEYFSETQRNKGNFPGRFSGRQFSNSRSEMNVSTLELGDSALYLCASSLGVDSNGGLTDTQYFGPGTRLTVL.